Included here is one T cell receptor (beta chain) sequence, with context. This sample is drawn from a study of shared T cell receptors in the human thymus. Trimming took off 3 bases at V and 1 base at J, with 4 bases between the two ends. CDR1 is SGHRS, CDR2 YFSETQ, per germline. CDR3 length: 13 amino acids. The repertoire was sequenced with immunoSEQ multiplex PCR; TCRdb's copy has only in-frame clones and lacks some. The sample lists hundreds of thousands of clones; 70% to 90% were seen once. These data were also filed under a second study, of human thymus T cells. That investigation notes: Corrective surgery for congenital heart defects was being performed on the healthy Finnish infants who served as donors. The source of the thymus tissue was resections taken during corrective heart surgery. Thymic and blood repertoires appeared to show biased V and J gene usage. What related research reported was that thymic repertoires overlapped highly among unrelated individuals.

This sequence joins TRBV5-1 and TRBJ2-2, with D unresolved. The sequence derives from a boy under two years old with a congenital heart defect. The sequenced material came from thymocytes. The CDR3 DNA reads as TGCGCCAGCAGCTCCCAGAACACCGGGGAGCTGTTTTTT. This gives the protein CASSSQNTGELFF.